Listed here are 14 T cell receptor beta chains from one sample, sequenced in a study of human T cells and chemical hapten exposure. Time point given: pre-sensitization, week 0. The sample's treatment: therapeutic diphenylcyclopropenone sensitization with weekly scalp DPC. TCRdb re-derived calls from the RACE reads in MiXCR, one entry per CDR3 protein. The data hold about 120,000 distinct CDR3 sequences, with roughly 13% observed a single time. Sequencing used whole blood, obtained in connection with sensitization to the hapten diphenylcyclopropenone (DPC). The receptors were sampled from a woman under 30 with alopecia areata. Some clones in this sample may be carry-over from other donors' samples.

The chain uses TRBV14 and TRBJ2-3, with TRBD2 as a possible D gene (5 bases). The V end was cut by 1 base, the J end by 4 bases, with 12 bases between. CDR1 and CDR2 from the germline V gene are SGHDN and FVKESK. The CDR3 runs to 15 residues. The CDR3 nucleotides are TGTGCCAGCAGCCAAGTAAGAGGGTGGGCAGATACGCAGTATTTT. It translates to CASSQVRGWADTQYF.

The chain uses TRBV4-3 and TRBJ2-1; D uncertain. Germline lookup yields CDR1 LGHNA and CDR2 YSLEER. The CDR3 spans 15 residues. V was cut by 0 bases and J by 6 bases, with 12 bases left in between. CDR3 amino acids: CASSQENYPRNEQFF. The CDR3 coding sequence is TGCGCCAGCAGCCAAGAGAATTACCCCCGCAATGAGCAGTTCTTC.

The chain uses TRBV9 and TRBJ2-5, with D possibly called TRBD1 or TRBD2 (6 bases each). This CDR3 is 15 amino acids long. V was trimmed by 0 bases and J by 7 bases, leaving 16 bases between them. The V gene's germline CDR1 is SGDLS and CDR2 YYNGEE. In DNA form, the CDR3 reads TGTGCCAGCAGCGTAGACCCGACGGGGGCTGGGACCCAGTACTTC. Amino acids: CASSVDPTGAGTQYF.

This clonotype has just a few counts. The chain links TRBV5-1 to TRBJ2-1; D is possibly TRBD1 or TRBD2 (7 bases each). CDR3 length equals 15 residues. V lost 6 bases, J lost 0 bases, and 13 bases lay in between. Germline CDR1 is SGHRS and CDR2 is YFSETQ. The CDR3, as DNA: TGCGCCAGCAAGAGCGGGACAGCCTCCTACAATGAGCAGTTCTTC. This codes for CASKSGTASYNEQFF.

The table lists this clonotype with a few counts. The rearrangement uses TRBV2 and TRBJ2-3; TRBD2 matches 10 bases. Unmatched junction bases numbered 13, after V lost 2 bases and J lost 5 bases. Germline V gives CDR1 SNHLY, CDR2 FYNNEI. CDR3 size: 18 residues. DNA of the CDR3: TGTGCCAGCAGTGAATTTGCCGGAGCGGGGGGGCATCGAGATACGCAGTATTTT. This encodes CASSEFAGAGGHRDTQYF.

The J gene is TRBJ2-2, the V gene TRBV6-5; 8 bases agree with TRBD1. Germline V gene lookup returns CDR1 MNHEY and CDR2 SVGAGI. CDR3 length: 16 residues. V lost 5 bases to trimming and J lost 1 base; unmatched junction nucleotides: 6. The CDR3 loop reads CASSRTGTGNTGELFF. The CDR3 region has the DNA TGTGCCAGCAGTCGGACCGGGACAGGGAACACCGGGGAGCTGTTTTTT.

This clonotype was detected only a few times. The chain combines TRBV11-2 with TRBJ1-1; TRBD1 aligns across 7 bases. The CDR3 totals 18 residues. Germline V gives CDR1 SGHAT, CDR2 FQNNGV. V dropped 5 bases and J dropped 9; count of bases not matched to a gene: 24. The CDR3 DNA sequence: TGTGCCAGCAGCGCCCGACAGGGATTGTCCAAAGTGGCCCCTCAAGCTTTCTTT. Protein: CASSARQGLSKVAPQAFF.

This clonotype was detected a few times. The CDR3 sequence: CASSPLRLSGYTF. Written as DNA, the CDR3 is TGTGCCAGCAGCCCTCTTCGGTTATCTGGCTACACCTTC. The V and J genes are TRBV9 and TRBJ1-2; D remains unclear. Trimming took 4 bases from V and 7 from J, leaving 14 bases between them. The CDR3 runs 13 residues. Germline CDR1 reads SGDLS; CDR2 reads YYNGEE.

This clonotype turned up a few times. The chain has TRBV19 and TRBJ2-2, with D possibly matching TRBD2 (7 bases). The germline V and J ends were trimmed by 8 bases and 4 bases, with 17 bases remaining between them. This CDR3 is 15 amino acids long. Looked up from germline, CDR1 is LNHDA and CDR2 is SQIVND (reference sequence). CDR3 sequence (DNA): TGTGCCAGTCGCATTCCGGGGGGCGTCACCGGGGAGCTGTTTTTT. It specifies CASRIPGGVTGELFF.

V usage is TRBV19 and J usage is TRBJ2-7; 9 nucleotides line up with TRBD2. The CDR3 contains 15 residues. CDR1 LNHDA and CDR2 SQIVND come from the germline V gene (reference sequence). The V gene end was trimmed by 4 bases and the J gene end by 3 bases; junction bases not matched to a gene: 7. CDR3 DNA sequence: TGTGCCAGTAGTACCCAAGCGGGGGGCCTCTACGAGCAGTACTTC. Translated, it gives CASSTQAGGLYEQYF.

CDR3 in DNA: TGCGCCAGCAGCTTGGCCGGGGCAGCAAATCAGCCCCAGCATTTT. Encoded protein: CASSLAGAANQPQHF. The V and J genes are TRBV5-1 and TRBJ1-5, with a tentative D call TRBD1 (5 bases). V was cut by 0 bases and J by 4 bases, with 11 bases left in between. CDR3 size: 15 residues. Looked up from germline, CDR1 is SGHRS and CDR2 is YFSETQ.

The V call is TRBV29-1, the J call TRBJ2-1, with no clear D. Per germline, CDR1 SQVTM and CDR2 ANQGSEA. This CDR3 is 15 amino acids long. V was shortened by 6 bases and J by 1 base, with 16 bases between the two germline ends. The CDR3 here is CSVVPTSASYNEQFF. For the CDR3, the DNA is TGCAGCGTGGTCCCGACATCCGCTTCCTACAATGAGCAGTTCTTC.

The sample holds a few counts of this clonotype. V and J are TRBV18 and TRBJ2-1; 10 bases match TRBD1. The germline CDR1 and CDR2 sequences are KGHSH and LQKENI. The junction had 5 bases not matched to a gene; V was cut back by 2 bases and J by 4 bases. This CDR3 has 16 amino acids. This CDR3 reads CASSPTRDRGYNEQFF. CDR3 nucleotides: TGTGCCAGCTCACCAACCCGGGACAGGGGTTACAATGAGCAGTTCTTC.

The chain uses TRBV29-1 and TRBJ2-7, with D possibly being TRBD1 (5 bases). Germline-derived CDR1 and CDR2 are SQVTM and ANQGSEA. V lost 4 bases and J lost 2, with 15 bases in between. CDR3 length: 14 amino acids. The CDR3 DNA is TGCAGCGTTGCTCTGGGGCCTCTACCCTACGAGCAGTACTTC. It codes for CSVALGPLPYEQYF.